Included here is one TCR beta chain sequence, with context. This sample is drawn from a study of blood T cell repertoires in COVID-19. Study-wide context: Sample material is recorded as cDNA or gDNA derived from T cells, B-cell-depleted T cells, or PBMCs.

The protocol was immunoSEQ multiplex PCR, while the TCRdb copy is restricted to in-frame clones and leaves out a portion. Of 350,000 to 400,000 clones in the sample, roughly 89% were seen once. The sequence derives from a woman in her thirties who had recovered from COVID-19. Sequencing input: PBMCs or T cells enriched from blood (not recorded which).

As DNA, the CDR3 is TGTGCCAGCAGCTTAGCGGAGGGAGGGGGACCCACAGATACGCAGTATTTT. Translating it yields CASSLAEGGGPTDTQYF. The chain combines TRBV7-9 with TRBJ2-3; D might be TRBD2 (7 bases). The CDR3 covers 17 residues. V was cut by 0 bases and J by 2 bases, with 15 bases left in between. The germline V gene has CDR1 SEHNR and CDR2 FQNEAQ (reference sequence).